This T cell receptor (beta chain) was sequenced in a study of T cells after yellow fever vaccination. At the level of the study: The fractions with low cell numbers were processed using SMART-Seq v4 Ultra Low Input.

The V end lost 1 base, the J end lost 2 bases, and 16 bases lay between the germline ends. Germline loops: CDR1 SGDLS, CDR2 YYNGEE. The CDR3 has 16 amino acids. TCRdb itself ran the 5' RACE reads through MiXCR, one entry per CDR3 protein. Here the sample spans approximately 450,000 distinct CDR3 sequences, roughly a sixth being singletons. Study results and caveats: Only a minor proportion of clonotypes was detected across both CD4 and CD8 compartments.

This clonotype was counted ten times or more. Its antigen remains unknown. Sequences were derived from PBMCs, sampled before the yellow fever booster vaccination. This clonotype was sampled from a man between 18 and 29 years old who received the YFV17D yellow fever vaccine. The genes are TRBV9 and TRBJ2-7; possibly TRBD1 for D (6 bases). The CDR3 sequence is CASSVRPRDKTYEQYF. The CDR3, as DNA: TGTGCCAGCAGCGTAAGACCACGGGACAAGACCTACGAGCAGTACTTC.